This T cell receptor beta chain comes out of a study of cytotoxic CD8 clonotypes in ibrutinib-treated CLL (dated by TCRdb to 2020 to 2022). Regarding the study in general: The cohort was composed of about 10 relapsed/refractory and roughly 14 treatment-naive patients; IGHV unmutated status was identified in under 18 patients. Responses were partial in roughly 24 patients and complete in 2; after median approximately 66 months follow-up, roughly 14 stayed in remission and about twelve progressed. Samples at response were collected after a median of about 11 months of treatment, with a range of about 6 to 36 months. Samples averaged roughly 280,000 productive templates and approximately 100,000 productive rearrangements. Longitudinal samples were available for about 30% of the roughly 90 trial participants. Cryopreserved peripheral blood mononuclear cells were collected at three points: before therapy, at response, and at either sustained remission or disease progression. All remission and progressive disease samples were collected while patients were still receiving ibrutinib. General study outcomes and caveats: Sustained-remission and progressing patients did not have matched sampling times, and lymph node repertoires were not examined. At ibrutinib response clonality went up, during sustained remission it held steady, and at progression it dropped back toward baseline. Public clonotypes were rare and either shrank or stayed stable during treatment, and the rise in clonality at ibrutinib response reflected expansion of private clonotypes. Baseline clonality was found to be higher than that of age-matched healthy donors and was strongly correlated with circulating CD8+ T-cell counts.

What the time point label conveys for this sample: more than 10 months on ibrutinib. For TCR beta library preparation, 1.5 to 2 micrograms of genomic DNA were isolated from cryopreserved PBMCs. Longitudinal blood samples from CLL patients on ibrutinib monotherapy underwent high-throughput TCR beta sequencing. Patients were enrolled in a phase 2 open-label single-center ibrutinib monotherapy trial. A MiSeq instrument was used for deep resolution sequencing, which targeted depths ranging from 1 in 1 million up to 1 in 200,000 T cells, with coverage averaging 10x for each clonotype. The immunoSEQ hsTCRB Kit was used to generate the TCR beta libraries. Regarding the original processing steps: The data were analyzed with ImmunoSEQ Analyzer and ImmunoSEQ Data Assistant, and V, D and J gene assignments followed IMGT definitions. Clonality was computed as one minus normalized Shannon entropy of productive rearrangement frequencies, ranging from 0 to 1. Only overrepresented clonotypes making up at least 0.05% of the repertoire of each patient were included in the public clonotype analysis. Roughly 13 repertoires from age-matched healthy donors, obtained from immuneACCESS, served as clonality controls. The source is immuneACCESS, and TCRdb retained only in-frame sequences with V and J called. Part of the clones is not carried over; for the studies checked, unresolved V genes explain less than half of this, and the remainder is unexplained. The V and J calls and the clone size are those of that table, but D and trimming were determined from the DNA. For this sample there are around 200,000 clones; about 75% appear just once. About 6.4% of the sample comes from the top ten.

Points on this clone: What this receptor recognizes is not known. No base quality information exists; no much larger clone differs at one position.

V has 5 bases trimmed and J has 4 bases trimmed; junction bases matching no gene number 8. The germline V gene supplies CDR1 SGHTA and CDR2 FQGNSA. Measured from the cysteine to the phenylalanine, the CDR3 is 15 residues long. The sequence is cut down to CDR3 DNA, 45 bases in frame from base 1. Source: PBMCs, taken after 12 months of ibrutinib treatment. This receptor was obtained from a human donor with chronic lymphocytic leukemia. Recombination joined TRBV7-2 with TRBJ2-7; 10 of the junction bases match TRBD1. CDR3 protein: CASSPRDRGIYEQYF. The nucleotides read TGTGCCAGCAGCCCCCGGGACAGGGGAATATACGAGCAGTACTTC.